These 10 T cell receptor beta chains originate from one sample sequenced in a study of T cell responses to AZD1222 COVID-19 vaccine. Sequencing used immunoSEQ multiplex PCR; TCRdb keeps in-frame clones, though not all of them. The data show roughly 97,000 clones, 75% to 90% seen once. The sample consisted of peripheral blood, taken on day 0 of AZD1222 vaccination. The source of these receptors is an adult in good health.

The V call is TRBV6-5, the J call TRBJ2-7, with D possibly matching TRBD1 (5 bases). Germline loops: CDR1 MNHEY, CDR2 SVGAGI. V gave up 0 bases and J gave up 6 bases, with 12 bases separating them. The CDR3 consists of 14 residues. CDR3 protein: CASSYSQVFSEQYF. In nucleotides, the CDR3 is TGTGCCAGCAGTTACTCACAGGTATTCAGCGAGCAGTACTTC.

The DNA of the CDR3 is TGCGCCAGCACCACTGGAAGCTCTGGAAACACCATATATTTT. Translation gives CASTTGSSGNTIYF. This chain uses TRBV5-1 with TRBJ1-3; D uncertain. Trimming removed 6 bases from V and 0 bases from J, with 10 bases in between. CDR3 length: 14 residues. Germline-derived CDR1 and CDR2 are SGHRS and YFSETQ.

This chain links TRBV4-1 with TRBJ1-1; TRBD1 is a possible D gene (6 bases). In germline, CDR1 is MGHRA, CDR2 YSYEKL. This CDR3 contains 18 residues. Trimming cost V 3 bases and J 0 bases, with 20 bases left between them. The CDR3, as DNA: TGCGCCAGCAGCCATAACAGGGCCCGGGGGGTAATGAACACTGAAGCTTTCTTT. Its protein is CASSHNRARGVMNTEAFF.

The chain couples TRBV19 to TRBJ1-5; D unclear. Germline CDR1 LNHDA, CDR2 SQIVND (reference sequence). Deletions cut 2 bases from V and 2 bases from J, with 19 bases between. CDR3 length: 18 residues. In nucleotides, the CDR3 is TGTGCCAGTAGTATACGAACACTGGGGATATTTGGCAATCAGCCCCAGCATTTT. This encodes CASSIRTLGIFGNQPQHF. The full variable domain, with the rest looked up from reference TRBV19 and TRBJ1-5, is DGGITQSPKYLFRKEGQNVTLSCEQNLNHDAMYWYRQDPGQGLRLIYYSQIVNDFQKGDIAEGYSVSREKKESFPLTVTSAQKNPTAFYLCASSIRTLGIFGNQPQHFGDGTRLSIL.

This chain links TRBV25-1 with TRBJ1-4; unclear D gene. With 1 base removed from V and 10 bases from J, the gap between germline ends came to 7 bases. The CDR3 is 12 amino acids. Germline V CDR1 and CDR2: MGHDK, SYGVNS. CDR3 amino acids: CASSELRGKLFF. CDR3 DNA sequence: TGTGCCAGCAGTGAATTGAGAGGAAAACTGTTTTTT.

V and J are TRBV7-3 and TRBJ1-6; 10 bases fit TRBD1. Germline V gene data show CDR1 as SGHTA and CDR2 as FQGTGA. CDR3 length: 14 residues. V was clipped by 1 base and J by 11 bases; unmatched bases: 2. CDR3 sequence (DNA): TGTGCCAGCAGCTTAAGGGACAGGGGAACACCCCTCCACTTT. This encodes CASSLRDRGTPLHF.

The V and J genes are TRBV5-1 and TRBJ2-7; no definite D call. The ends were cut back, 3 bases at V and 1 base at J, with 14 bases in the middle. Germline V gene sequence: CDR1 SGHRS, CDR2 YFSETQ. CDR3 length: 15 amino acids. CDR3 nucleotides: TGCGCCAGCAGCTCCCTCCCCGGCCTTTCCTACGAGCAGTACTTC. This encodes CASSSLPGLSYEQYF.

The chain joins TRBV6-2 or TRBV6-3 to TRBJ1-5, with D uncertain. Germline loops: CDR1 MNHEY, CDR2 SVGEGT. V lost 4 bases, J lost 4 bases, and 11 bases lay in between. This CDR3 has 14 amino acids. CDR3 DNA sequence: TGTGCCAGCAGTTCCGGACTGAATAATCAGCCCCAGCATTTT. Protein sequence: CASSSGLNNQPQHF.

This clone came up a few times. The chain carries TRBV4-3 and TRBJ1-1; perhaps TRBD1 as D (5 bases). Deletions cut 4 bases from V and 1 base from J, with 7 bases between. The length of the CDR3 is 13 residues. Per germline, CDR1 LGHNA and CDR2 YSLEER. Here the CDR3 reads CASSPTENTEAFF. The CDR3 region has the DNA TGCGCCAGCAGCCCGACAGAGAACACTGAAGCTTTCTTT.

V usage is TRBV7-9 and J usage is TRBJ2-2; D not certain. Germline-derived CDR1 and CDR2 are SEHNR and FQNEAQ (reference sequence). This CDR3 has 14 amino acids. V was pared by 1 base and J by 3 bases, with 6 bases between. The CDR3 sequence: CASSLEYDTGELFF. CDR3 sequence (DNA): TGTGCCAGCAGCTTAGAGTACGACACCGGGGAGCTGTTTTTT.